These 30 T cell receptor beta chains came from one sample sequenced in a study of CD8 T cells in ankylosing spondylitis. Study-wide findings and caveats: A TCR beta motif made of several highly homologous variants seemed typical of ankylosing spondylitis blood.

These receptors have no known antigen. Each CDR3 protein gets one entry after TCRdb re-called the 5' RACE reads with MiXCR. Altogether roughly 440,000 distinct CDR3 sequences are present, over 15% being singletons, with the ten largest covering approximately 1%. The sample consisted of blood, either unsorted or a sorted T cell fraction (not recorded which). The source of these receptors is a male donor with ankylosing spondylitis.

This clonotype was seen ten or more times. The V call is TRBV5-1, the J call TRBJ1-4; the D is unclear. This CDR3 is built from 13 residues. Per germline, CDR1 SGHRS and CDR2 YFSETQ. Trimming took off 0 bases at V and 5 bases at J, with 5 bases between the two ends. This CDR3 reads CASSLGPNEKLFF. The CDR3 region has the DNA TGCGCCAGCAGCTTGGGACCGAATGAAAAACTGTTTTTT.

This sequence joins TRBV12-3 or TRBV12-4 and TRBJ2-1, with TRBD1 as a possible D gene (7 bases). The length of the CDR3 is 14 residues. Between the trimmed V and J ends, which lost 4 bases and 4 bases, there was a span of 11 bases. DNA for the CDR3: TGTGCCAGCAGTTCGACAGGGACTTACAATGAGCAGTTCTTC. Translating gives CASSSTGTYNEQFF.

This rearrangement joins TRBV10-3 to TRBJ2-7, with a weak D call TRBD2 (6 bases). CDR3 length: 11 amino acids. Deletions cut 4 bases from V and 5 bases from J, with 6 bases between. Germline CDR1 is ENHRY and CDR2 is SYGVKD. The CDR3: CAISGGDEQYF. The CDR3, as DNA: TGTGCCATCAGTGGGGGGGACGAGCAGTACTTC.

This chain joins TRBV12-5 and TRBJ2-3, with 13 bases matching TRBD2. Germline loops: CDR1 LGHNT, CDR2 FRNRAP. This CDR3 region has 17 residues. V was clipped by 4 bases and J by 4 bases; unmatched bases: 8. Written as DNA, the CDR3 is TGTGCTAGTGGTTCCGCCGGACTAGCGGGAGCCCCAGATACGCAGTATTTT. As protein: CASGSAGLAGAPDTQYF.

The chain couples TRBV2 to TRBJ2-3; no definite D call. The CDR3 covers 14 residues. Germline CDR1 is SNHLY and CDR2 is FYNNEI. V dropped 7 bases and J dropped 2 bases, with 13 bases sitting between them. This CDR3 reads CASKGAGNTDTQYF. CDR3 DNA: TGTGCCAGCAAGGGCGCAGGCAACACAGATACGCAGTATTTT. The entire variable domain, with the rest obtained from reference TRBV2 and TRBJ2-3, is as follows: EPEVTQTPSHQVTQMGQEVILRCVPISNHLYFYWYRQILGQKVEFLVSFYNNEISEKSEIFDDQFSVERPDGSNFTLKIRSTKLEDSAMYFCASKGAGNTDTQYFGPGTRLTVL.

The chain employs TRBV7-2 and TRBJ1-4; 8 positions match TRBD1. The length of the CDR3 is 17 residues. Looked up from germline, CDR1 is SGHTA and CDR2 is FQGNSA. Trimming at V came to 2 bases and at J to 8 bases, leaving 13 bases not matched to a gene. This CDR3 reads CASSLTRRQGLVEKLFF. Written as DNA, the CDR3 is TGTGCCAGCAGCTTAACACGACGACAGGGGCTCGTAGAAAAACTGTTTTTT. Full variable domain (rest looked up from reference TRBV7-2 and TRBJ1-4): GAGVSQSPSNKVTEKGKDVELRCDPISGHTALYWYRQSLGQGLEFLIYFQGNSAPDKSGLPSDRFSAERTGGSVSTLTIQRTQQEDSAVYLCASSLTRRQGLVEKLFFGSGTQLSVL.

The chain combines TRBV27 with TRBJ2-2; D is undetermined. CDR3 size: 14 residues. Trimming removed 5 bases from V and 3 bases from J, with 10 bases in between. CDR1 MNHEY and CDR2 SMNVEV come from the germline V gene (reference sequence). CDR3 amino acids: CASSDYTYTGELFF. CDR3 DNA sequence: TGTGCCAGCAGTGATTACACCTACACCGGGGAGCTGTTTTTT.

This clonotype was picked up a small number of times. The V gene is TRBV7-8, the J gene TRBJ2-1, with D possibly being TRBD1 (6 bases). The CDR3 covers 16 residues. Germline V gene lookup returns CDR1 SGHVS and CDR2 FQNEAQ. The V end was cut by 4 bases, the J end by 1 base, with 14 bases between. The CDR3 spells CASSSWQGSSYNEQFF. In nucleotides, the CDR3 is TGTGCCAGCAGCTCCTGGCAGGGGTCATCCTACAATGAGCAGTTCTTC.

The V call is TRBV20-1, the J call TRBJ2-5, with D unresolved. The germline V gene has CDR1 DFQATT and CDR2 SNEGSKA (reference sequence). V lost 5 bases, J lost 4 bases, and 14 bases lay in between. This CDR3 comprises 13 residues. Here the CDR3 DNA reads TGCAGTGCTTTCCAGGCGTGGGGAGAGACCCAGTACTTC. Translated, it gives CSAFQAWGETQYF.

This clonotype occurred a few times. This rearrangement joins TRBV20-1 to TRBJ2-3; 16 bases agree with TRBD2. The CDR3 consists of 13 residues. Germline CDR1 DFQATT, CDR2 SNEGSKA (reference sequence). With 6 bases clipped from V and 7 bases from J, the junction kept 1 base outside the gene matches. CDR3 in DNA: TGCAGTGCGGGACTAGCGGGAGGGAATACGCAGTATTTT. Protein: CSAGLAGGNTQYF.

This clonotype was counted between two and nine times. CDR3 in DNA: TGCGCCAGCAGCTTGGAGACGGTGAAAGAGACCCAGTACTTC. This sequence encodes CASSLETVKETQYF. The rearrangement links TRBV5-1 to TRBJ2-5; D remains ambiguous. V was trimmed by 0 bases and J by 3 bases, leaving 9 bases between them. The CDR3 runs 14 residues. Germline assignment: CDR1 SGHRS and CDR2 YFSETQ.

This chain uses TRBV3-1 with TRBJ1-2; 10 bases agree with TRBD1. Germline CDR1 is LGHDT and CDR2 is YNNKEL (reference sequence). The CDR3 length is 13 residues. V gave up 4 bases and J gave up 8 bases; unmatched junction bases: 4. CDR3 in DNA: TGTGCCAGCAGCCGGGGACAGGGGTCAGGCTACACCTTC. Encoded protein: CASSRGQGSGYTF.

This clonotype was counted between two and nine times. The V gene is TRBV7-2, the J gene TRBJ2-1; 15 positions match TRBD2. Germline V gene sequence: CDR1 SGHTA, CDR2 FQGNSA. After removal of 1 base from V and 8 bases from J, the junction contained 3 bases not matched to a gene. The CDR3 spans 16 residues. The CDR3 is CASSLEGTSGRYEQFF. CDR3 sequence (DNA): TGTGCCAGCAGCTTAGAGGGGACTAGCGGGAGGTATGAGCAGTTCTTC.

This clonotype was seen a few times. The genes are TRBV5-1 and TRBJ2-1; weak D call: TRBD1 (6 bases). The CDR3 contains 13 residues. Trimming took off 7 bases at V and 5 bases at J, with 13 bases between the two ends. CDR1 and CDR2 from the germline V gene are SGHRS and YFSETQ. CDR3 coding DNA: TGCGCCAGCGATTCAGGGGTTCACAATGAGCAGTTCTTC. As protein: CASDSGVHNEQFF.

This clonotype has ten or more counts. This rearrangement joins TRBV7-3 to TRBJ1-2; D is possibly TRBD1 (5 bases). CDR1 SGHTA and CDR2 FQGTGA come from the germline V gene. CDR3 size: 15 residues. The V end was cut by 0 bases, the J end by 4 bases, with 12 bases between. The CDR3 coding sequence is TGTGCCAGCAGCTTAACCTCAGGGAGTGTCTATGGCTACACCTTC. Its translation is CASSLTSGSVYGYTF.

The chain uses TRBV6-2 or TRBV6-3 and TRBJ1-1; tentative D call: TRBD1 (5 bases). The V end lost 4 bases, the J end lost 0 bases, and 12 bases lay between the germline ends. CDR1 and CDR2 (germline): MNHEY, SVGEGT. The CDR3 has 15 amino acids. The CDR3 region is CASSSLDILNTEAFF. The CDR3 coding sequence is TGTGCCAGCAGTTCCCTGGACATTTTGAACACTGAAGCTTTCTTT.

This clonotype was counted only a few times. V and J are TRBV11-2 and TRBJ2-4; D is uncertain. CDR1 and CDR2 from the germline V gene are SGHAT and FQNNGV. This CDR3 region has 12 residues. Trimming took 2 bases from V and 8 from J, leaving 7 bases between them. This CDR3 is CASSLYQDIQYF. The DNA for the CDR3 is TGTGCCAGCAGCTTATATCAGGACATTCAGTACTTC.

This clonotype has only one observation. This chain joins TRBV6-1 and TRBJ2-7; D is unresolved. V lost 2 bases, J lost 2 bases, and 13 bases lay in between. The CDR3 is 15 amino acids. CDR1 and CDR2 (germline): MNHNS, SASEGT. CDR3 protein: CASSETRGNTYEQYF. In nucleotides, the CDR3 is TGTGCCAGCAGTGAAACTCGAGGAAATACCTACGAGCAGTACTTC.

The gene calls are TRBV6-1 and TRBJ2-1, with TRBD2 matching over 7 bases. Germline V gene lookup returns CDR1 MNHNS and CDR2 SASEGT. J was trimmed by 10 bases and V by 6 bases; bases with no gene match: 15. CDR3 size: 15 residues. The CDR3 sequence is CASSQGRAGRKEQFF. The CDR3 bases are TGTGCCAGCAGCCAAGGGCGGGCCGGGAGGAAGGAGCAGTTCTTC.

V usage is TRBV20-1 and J usage is TRBJ2-7, with a tentative D call TRBD2 (8 bases). Germline loops: CDR1 DFQATT, CDR2 SNEGSKA (reference sequence). The CDR3 spans 14 residues. Trimming removed 5 bases at V and 3 bases at J, with 17 bases between. CDR3 residues: CSASRQGLDYEQYF. The CDR3 coding sequence is TGCAGTGCTTCAAGACAGGGACTAGACTACGAGCAGTACTTC.

This clonotype was recorded many times. The rearrangement links TRBV20-1 to TRBJ2-2; D is unclear. This CDR3 contains 13 residues. Germline V lookup: CDR1 DFQATT, CDR2 SNEGSKA (reference sequence). V was cut by 1 base and J by 3 bases, with 6 bases left in between. CDR3 DNA: TGCAGTGCTAGAGGGACCTACACCGGGGAGCTGTTTTTT. Protein product: CSARGTYTGELFF.

The chain links TRBV11-2 to TRBJ1-6; TRBD1 agrees at 9 bases. The CDR3 runs to 20 residues. Germline assignment: CDR1 SGHAT and CDR2 FQNNGV. V lost 5 bases, J lost 1 base, and 15 bases stayed unmatched. The CDR3: CASSATSTGGKGSYNSPLHF. For the CDR3, the DNA is TGTGCCAGCAGCGCTACCTCGACAGGGGGAAAAGGGTCCTATAATTCACCCCTCCACTTT. The full variable domain, with the rest looked up from reference TRBV11-2 and TRBJ1-6, is EAGVAQSPRYKIIEKRQSVAFWCNPISGHATLYWYQQILGQGPKLLIQFQNNGVVDDSQLPKDRFSAERLKGVDSTLKIQPAKLEDSAVYLCASSATSTGGKGSYNSPLHFGNGTRLTVT.

The chain couples TRBV20-1 to TRBJ2-7, with 12 bases matching TRBD2. Germline V lookup: CDR1 DFQATT, CDR2 SNEGSKA (reference sequence). There are 15 residues in the CDR3. Trimming removed 5 bases from V and 3 bases from J; junction bases left unmatched: 8. CDR3 nucleotides: TGCAGTGCTCAGACTAGCGGGAGAAGTGGCTACGAGCAGTACTTC. This codes for CSAQTSGRSGYEQYF.

In its sample, this clonotype was seen many times. This rearrangement joins TRBV6-1 to TRBJ1-1, with D perhaps TRBD1 (5 bases). CDR1 MNHNS and CDR2 SASEGT come from the germline V gene. The CDR3 length is 14 residues. Trimming took 4 bases from V and 4 from J, leaving 13 bases between them. DNA for the CDR3: TGTGCCAGCAGTGGGACCCATAGGGGCACTGAAGCTTTCTTT. This gives the protein CASSGTHRGTEAFF.

The rearrangement uses TRBV28 and TRBJ1-2, with no clear D. The CDR3 extends over 11 amino acids. V was cut by 10 bases and J by 8 bases, with 14 bases left in between. Per germline, CDR1 MDHEN and CDR2 SYDVKM. The CDR3 region is CAIQSLGGYTF. The DNA for the CDR3 is TGTGCCATCCAGTCATTGGGCGGCTACACCTTC.

The J gene is TRBJ2-3, the V gene TRBV24-1; 10 positions agree with TRBD2. The junction had 3 bases not matched to a gene; V was cut back by 2 bases and J by 2 bases. Germline values: CDR1 KGHDR, CDR2 SFDVKD. This CDR3 has 16 amino acids. The CDR3 region has the DNA TGTGCCACCAGTGATTGGACTAGCGGAAACACAGATACGCAGTATTTT. Protein sequence: CATSDWTSGNTDTQYF.

This chain connects TRBV11-2 to TRBJ2-1; 9 bases agree with TRBD2. This CDR3 is built from 18 residues. After removal of 2 bases from V and 2 bases from J, the junction contained 10 bases not matched to a gene. Per germline, CDR1 SGHAT and CDR2 FQNNGV. In DNA form, the CDR3 reads TGTGCCAGCAGCTTATGGGGCGGGGGGGCTAGCGCCTACAATGAGCAGTTCTTC. Translated: CASSLWGGGASAYNEQFF.

The J gene is TRBJ1-2, the V gene TRBV9; D perhaps matches TRBD1 (5 bases). The CDR3 spans 15 residues. V lost 0 bases and J lost 4, with 13 bases in between. Germline loops: CDR1 SGDLS, CDR2 YYNGEE. The chain's CDR3 is CASSVGRGISYGYTF. Written as DNA, the CDR3 is TGTGCCAGCAGCGTAGGAAGGGGAATAAGCTATGGCTACACCTTC.

This clonotype was found a few times. CDR3 DNA: TGTGCCAGCAGCTACAAAGGGACGGGGGAGCTGTTTTTT. Translation: CASSYKGTGELFF. V is TRBV12-3 or TRBV12-4 and J is TRBJ2-2, with D tentatively TRBD1 or TRBD2 (5 bases each). The CDR3 has 13 residues. V gave up 6 bases and J gave up 8 bases, with 13 bases separating them.

Only a few counts were recorded for this clonotype. CDR3 bases: TGCAGTGCTCTAGCGGAAAAAGAGACCCAGTACTTC. This translates into CSALAEKETQYF. J is TRBJ2-5 and V is TRBV20-1, with 7 bases identical to TRBD2. Germline V gene lookup returns CDR1 DFQATT and CDR2 SNEGSKA (reference sequence). This CDR3 is 12 amino acids long. V was pared by 5 bases and J by 3 bases, with 3 bases of the junction left unmatched.